This TCR beta chain was obtained from a study of shared clonotypes between healthy human individuals (dated by TCRdb to about 2020). In terms of the full investigation: Three men and two women, aged 18 to 49 years, made up the cohort. For each donor, CD4 naive and CD4 memory were each given three plates, CD8 naive was given two plates, and CD8 memory was given one plate. The study deeply sequenced blood TCR repertoires of five healthy adults to estimate repertoire size and the extent of clonotype sharing between individuals. To increase sequencing depth and limit assay-specific biases, TCR repertoire library preparation and sequencing were carried out by different laboratories using diverse techniques. Between about 0.94 and 8.9 billion PBMCs per donor were obtained by leukapheresis. General study outcomes and caveats: Only blood was sampled, and tissue TCR repertoires likely differ from those in blood. Higher generation probabilities were observed for clonotypes shared by all four sorted-subset donors than for non-shared clonotypes. Because the study included a small number of donors, the genetic and exposure-history diversity represented was limited. Incomplete sequencing was indicated by rarefaction of sorted-subset datasets, despite the large sequencing depth. Naive subsets generally had larger estimated clonotype richness than memory subsets. Pairwise subsampling indicated that sequencing depth was expected to affect the degree of clonotype sharing among donors. Sharing across a few donors was observed for about 4.8% of naive CD4, 3% to 3.5% of naive CD8, 2% to 2.5% of memory CD4, and 0.4% of memory CD8 clonotypes.

Using the deep immunoSEQ assay, TCR CDR3 regions were amplified from genomic DNA by multiplex PCR. Extracted genomic DNA from each cell subset was spread evenly across all wells of several immunoSEQ 96-well plates, with each plate serving as a replicate. Each replicate PCR for sorted subsets received around 200 ng genomic DNA, equal to about 30,000 T cell genomes. Purified libraries were measured with a Qubit 3.0 fluorometer, size-checked on a Bioanalyzer 2100, and measured again with the KAPA Library Quantification kit. Each immunoSEQ 96-well plate was sequenced on its own single-read 150-cycle Illumina NextSeq 550 flow cell. As for how the authors treated the data: The immunoSEQ output contained only junctional sequences without quality scores, so filtering could not match that applied to full-length reads. Sequences were annotated with PyIR, a Python wrapper for IgBLAST v1.9, using IMGT germline references to assign V/J genes and CDR3. Reads were filtered out if the reads had weak V/J assignments (E-value above 1e-6), no CDR3, stop codons, out-of-frame junctions, or ambiguous translated residues. V3J clonotypes were defined as sequences sharing the same inferred V gene, J gene, and CDR3 amino acid sequence. The percentage overlap between two repertoires was calculated by dividing the number of shared unique clonotypes by the size of the smaller repertoire. Three approaches were used to assess repertoire richness: RTK rarefaction, the Chao1 estimator, and Recon v2.1 estimates of unobserved clonotypes. Generation probabilities for all TCRbeta clonotypes obtained by the gDNA method from several donors were computed using OLGA. This is the immuneACCESS table as TCRdb keeps it, with only in-frame sequences that have V and J called. A part of the clones is gone; compared with another copy, unresolved V genes explain less than half, and the rest is unexplained. D and trimming come from the DNA, and the V and J calls and clone size come from that table. This sample holds over 750,000 clones; 90% to 98% were observed only once. About 0.25% of the sample goes to the ten largest clones.

About this clone: There is no known antigen for this receptor. One base away there is no much larger clone; base qualities are not given.

CD8 naive samples were obtained by positive selection for CCR7 among CD45RO-negative cells, yielding a CD45RA+CCR7+ population from which TemRA cells were excluded. Healthy HIV-negative adults with no recently reported acute infections or vaccinations were included as donors. Only Caucasian adults living in Nashville, Tennessee, USA were represented among the donors. Blood was obtained by leukapheresis, after which PBMCs were separated by Ficoll-Histopaque density gradient centrifugation and cryopreserved in liquid nitrogen vapor phase. Purity and quantity of every magnetically sorted T cell population were checked by analytical flow cytometry. Genomic DNA was isolated from every sorted fraction and measured by UV absorbance on a Nanodrop 2000c. The CDR3 starts with the cysteine, ends with the phenylalanine, and has 15 residues. The read is trimmed to its CDR3 DNA, 45 bases read in frame from base 1. Sequences MDHEN (CDR1) and SYDVKM (CDR2) are obtained from the germline V gene. A distance of 15 bases separates the germline ends of V and J, which lose 3 bases and 4 bases respectively.

The chain links TRBV28 with TRBJ2-5; D gene: possibly TRBD1, on 6 matching bases. Specimen: naive CD8+ T cells sorted from blood. The sample's cell subset or site, from its label and the paper: CD45RA+CCR7+. The TCR sequence derives from a man aged 25 to 40 in good health. The nucleotide sequence is given as TGTGCCAGCAGTTTCATAGCAGGGGCCCGAGAGACCCAGTACTTC. This codes for CASSFIAGARETQYF.